The entry below gives a single T cell receptor beta chain sequence along with its context. These data belong to a study of blood T cell repertoires in COVID-19. Study context: There were acute and convalescent COVID-19 samples, and they came from the United States, Italy and Spain.

Produced via immunoSEQ multiplex PCR; TCRdb's table is partial and in-frame only. The sample consists of some 87,000 clones, roughly 75% of them appearing once. Germline values: CDR1 SGHNT, CDR2 YYREEE (reference sequence). V shed 0 bases and J 5 bases; nucleotides not matched to a gene: 7. This CDR3 is 16 amino acids long. V usage is TRBV5-4 and J usage is TRBJ2-3; TRBD2 aligns across 9 bases. Sequencing was performed on peripheral blood. This TCR came from a man between 50 and 59 years old who had recovered from COVID-19. CDR3 in amino acids: CASSLEHAGGLDTQYF. DNA of the CDR3: TGTGCCAGCAGCTTGGAACATGCGGGAGGGCTAGATACGCAGTATTTT. The whole variable domain, remainder taken from reference TRBV5-4 and TRBJ2-3, is ETGVTQSPTHLIKTRGQQVTLRCSSQSGHNTVSWYQQALGQGPQFIFQYYREEENGRGNFPPRFSGLQFPNYSSELNVNALELDDSALYLCASSLEHAGGLDTQYFGPGTRLTVL.